The clone carrying this T cell receptor (beta chain) has only a few counts. Its specificity is not known. Reverse transcribing all isolated RNA meant expressed TCRB transcripts were sequenced. The data were produced by immunoSEQ multiplex PCR, yet TCRdb's version contains in-frame clones alone and is incomplete. This sample carries hundreds of thousands of clones, 10% to 15% of them seen once, and the ten largest clones take approximately 0.022%. The record originates from a study of beta chain features in type 1 diabetes. Trimming removed 3 bases from V and 0 bases from J; junction bases left unmatched: 4. This CDR3 has 16 residues. Germline V gene lookup returns CDR1 KGHSH and CDR2 LQKENI. General observations from the study: A PCR bias possibly favoring shorter templates would apply equally to patients and controls. Shorter TCRB CDR3s, moderately but significantly so, were found in Type 1 diabetes patients in all four CD4+ subsets.

There was one heparinised blood draw per donor, averaging approximately 120 mL. A CD45RO/CCR7/CD25/CD127/CD95/CD27 panel sorted naive, central memory, regulatory and stem cell-like memory CD4+ cells. J is TRBJ1-3 and V is TRBV18; 8 nucleotides match TRBD1. The sample consisted of naive CD4+ T cells from blood. This TCR came from a man younger than 35 with type 1 diabetes. The CDR3 sequence is CASSPGQALSGNTIYF. CDR3 nucleotides: TGTGCCAGCTCACCGGGACAGGCTCTCTCTGGAAACACCATATATTTT.